Shown below are 6 T cell receptor beta chains from a single sample sequenced in a study of shared clonotypes between healthy human individuals. Method: immunoSEQ multiplex PCR; TCRdb's copy keeps in-frame clones and lacks some. The data contain 1 million to 1.3 million clones, 75% to 80% of them singletons. Material: memory CD4+ T cells from PBMCs. Subset denoted: CD45RA-negative fraction. These receptors were taken from a man aged 18 to 29 in good health. Some clones in this sample may be carry-over from other donors' samples.

V usage is TRBV11-2 and J usage is TRBJ2-7; TRBD2 aligns across 14 bases. The CDR3 totals 14 residues. V lost 5 bases and J lost 3; bases outside the gene matches: 0. In germline, CDR1 is SGHAT, CDR2 FQNNGV. CDR3 sequence (DNA): TGTGCCAGCAGCGGGACTAGCGGGAGCTACGAGCAGTACTTC. Translation gives CASSGTSGSYEQYF.

This sequence joins TRBV25-1 and TRBJ2-3; D tentatively fits TRBD1 or TRBD2 (5 bases each). The germline V gene encodes CDR1 MGHDK and CDR2 SYGVNS. The CDR3 runs 17 residues. The germline V and J ends were trimmed by 2 bases and 1 base, with 16 bases remaining between them. The CDR3 loop is CASSENRGKGGTDTQYF. As DNA, the CDR3 is TGTGCCAGCAGTGAAAACCGGGGAAAAGGGGGCACAGATACGCAGTATTTT. Based on the CDR3 plus reference TRBV25-1 and TRBJ2-3, the full variable domain is EADIYQTPRYLVIGTGKKITLECSQTMGHDKMYWYQQDPGMELHLIHYSYGVNSTEKGDLSSESTVSRIRTEHFPLTLESARPSHTSQYLCASSENRGKGGTDTQYFGPGTRLTVL.

This clone has only one observation. The V call is TRBV29-1, the J call TRBJ1-1; 8 bases map to TRBD1. CDR1 and CDR2 from the germline V gene are SQVTM and ANQGSEA. V trimming: 5 bases; J trimming: 4 bases; junction bases outside the gene matches: 6. The CDR3 consists of 13 residues. CDR3 DNA sequence: TGCAGCGTTCGGGATACAGGGGGCACTGAAGCTTTCTTT. Translation: CSVRDTGGTEAFF.

As to this clone: Other DNA sequences in the sample encode the same CDR3. The V and J genes are TRBV29-1 and TRBJ2-6; D not resolved. Germline V gene sequence: CDR1 SQVTM, CDR2 ANQGSEA. CDR3 length: 12 amino acids. Trimming stripped 5 bases from V and 0 bases from J, with 2 bases between. The CDR3 loop reads CSVSSGANVLTF. CDR3 DNA sequence: TGCAGCGTTAGCTCTGGGGCCAACGTCCTGACTTTC.

As to this clone: A read error is likely here: a far larger clone is one base away. As DNA, the CDR3 is TGTGCCAGCAGCGCTACTAGCGGAAGCATAGATACGCAGTATTTT. Protein product: CASSATSGSIDTQYF. This chain uses TRBV9 with TRBJ2-3; 8 bases line up with TRBD2. The CDR3 loop spans 15 amino acids. Germline V gives CDR1 SGDLS, CDR2 YYNGEE.

Concerning this clone: A junction boundary mismatches the germline segment, possibly from a read error. This chain connects TRBV29-1 to TRBJ2-3, with 7 positions matching TRBD1. This CDR3 has 13 amino acids. Germline CDR1 SQVTM, CDR2 ANQGSEA. The CDR3 DNA sequence: TGCAGCGTGGAAGGGCCACAGGGGGATACGCAGTATTTT. It encodes CSVEGPQGDTQYF.